Below, 11 T cell receptor beta chains from the same sample are listed, as sequenced in a study of a mutant IDH1 vaccine in newly diagnosed glioma. Time point of the sample: week 35, safety follow-up. With topical imiquimod, each dose of the vaccine consisted of 300 ug of mutant IDH1 20-mer peptide. These receptors are not linked to any known antigen. Using immunoSEQ multiplex PCR, the repertoire was profiled, and TCRdb retains in-frame clones only, with some absent. The data show under 50,000 clones, around nine tenths seen once. The source material was PBMCs, sampled from a glioma patient whose treatment included an IDH1 peptide vaccine. The receptors were gathered from a middle-aged woman with glioma.

The rearrangement links TRBV5-1 to TRBJ2-3, with 10 bases aligning to TRBD2. With V trimmed by 1 base and J by 0 bases, 5 bases remained unmatched. From germline, CDR1 is SGHRS and CDR2 YFSETQ. The CDR3 has 17 residues. CDR3 bases: TGCGCCAGCAGCTTGACCGCTAGCGGGAGTAGCACAGATACGCAGTATTTT. Translation: CASSLTASGSSTDTQYF.

In DNA form, the CDR3 reads TGCGCCAGCAGCTTGGAGGGGAGTGGCAATGAGCAGTTCTTC. Its translation is CASSLEGSGNEQFF. J is TRBJ2-1 and V is TRBV5-1; D may match TRBD1 or TRBD2 (5 bases each). Trimming left V 0 bases short and J 6 bases short, with 10 bases between. The germline V gene encodes CDR1 SGHRS and CDR2 YFSETQ. The CDR3 runs 14 residues.

This clone was seen a single time. This chain connects TRBV6-5 to TRBJ1-2; 10 bases match TRBD1. The CDR3 consists of 14 residues. Germline CDR1 is MNHEY and CDR2 is SVGAGI. V shed 6 bases, J shed 4 bases, and the junction held 5 bases outside the gene matches. CDR3 sequence reads: CASSRRTGGYGYTF. The CDR3 nucleotides read TGTGCCAGCAGCCGACGGACAGGGGGCTATGGCTACACCTTC.

The chain recombines TRBV18 with TRBJ2-5, with 7 bases that match TRBD1. This CDR3 is 13 amino acids long. The germline V gene encodes CDR1 KGHSH and CDR2 LQKENI. Trimming cost V 2 bases and J 3 bases; bases outside gene matches: 0. CDR3 sequence (DNA): TGTGCCAGCTCACCAGGACAGGAAGAGACCCAGTACTTC. It translates to CASSPGQEETQYF.

The V and J genes are TRBV7-6 and TRBJ1-1, with 8 bases matching TRBD1. V dropped 5 bases and J dropped 0; count of bases not matched to a gene: 5. Germline V gene lookup returns CDR1 SGHVS and CDR2 FNYEAQ. The CDR3 is 15 amino acids. This CDR3 reads CASSPGTGVNTEAFF. The DNA of the CDR3 is TGTGCCAGCAGCCCCGGGACAGGTGTGAACACTGAAGCTTTCTTT.

The chain carries TRBV5-6 and TRBJ1-6; D unclear. Germline V CDR1 and CDR2: SGHDT, YYEEEE. V was trimmed by 2 bases and J by 4 bases, leaving 13 bases between them. The CDR3 covers 16 residues. DNA for the CDR3: TGTGCCAGCAGCTTACTGGCCGGGCGGTATAATTCACCCCTCCACTTT. Encoded protein: CASSLLAGRYNSPLHF.

J is TRBJ1-4 and V is TRBV6-5; 9 bases are shared with TRBD1. V gave up 6 bases and J gave up 4 bases; unmatched junction bases: 6. Germline values: CDR1 MNHEY, CDR2 SVGAGI. This CDR3 is 15 amino acids long. CDR3 sequence reads: CASRNPTGGNEKLFF. DNA for the CDR3: TGTGCCAGCAGAAACCCGACAGGGGGTAATGAAAAACTGTTTTTT.

V and J are TRBV5-1 and TRBJ1-3, with D perhaps matching TRBD1 (5 bases). V lost 4 bases, J lost 4 bases, and 12 bases lay in between. Looked up from germline, CDR1 is SGHRS and CDR2 is YFSETQ. The CDR3 sequence is 14 residues long. The CDR3 DNA sequence: TGCGCCAGCAGCAACCAGGGTTCCGGAAACACCATATATTTT. It yields the protein CASSNQGSGNTIYF.

V is TRBV14 and J is TRBJ1-4; 10 nucleotides agree with TRBD1. Germline CDR1 and CDR2: SGHDN and FVKESK. This CDR3 has 22 residues. V lost 1 base to trimming and J lost 0 bases; unmatched junction nucleotides: 17. The CDR3 loop reads CASSQGPGTGDVLVATNEKLFF. CDR3 sequence (DNA): TGTGCCAGCAGCCAAGGACCCGGGACAGGGGACGTTTTAGTTGCAACTAATGAAAAACTGTTTTTT.

This chain joins TRBV2 and TRBJ1-2; perhaps TRBD1 as D (5 bases). Looked up from germline, CDR1 is SNHLY and CDR2 is FYNNEI. The CDR3 has 12 amino acids. V shed 9 bases and J shed 5 bases, with 13 bases lying between them. The CDR3 reads CASGGEPYGYTF. The CDR3 coding sequence is TGTGCCAGTGGGGGGGAACCTTATGGCTACACCTTC.

The chain employs TRBV4-1 and TRBJ2-1, with a possible D match to TRBD1 (6 bases). Germline V CDR1 and CDR2: MGHRA, YSYEKL. Trimming took off 1 base at V and 8 bases at J, with 18 bases between the two ends. The CDR3 consists of 16 residues. In DNA form, the CDR3 reads TGCGCCAGCAGCCAAGGCTTCAGGGGTGCCGTAGATGAGCAGTTCTTC. This sequence encodes CASSQGFRGAVDEQFF.